These 2 T cell receptor beta chains were all obtained from the same sample, sequenced in a study of blood T cell repertoires in COVID-19. Sequenced by immunoSEQ multiplex PCR; TCRdb stores in-frame clones only, minus some. In the table there are under 250,000 clones, 70% to 80% of which are singletons. Sequencing used peripheral blood. Every receptor here comes from a woman between 40 and 50 years old with COVID-19, enrolled during active disease.

This sequence joins TRBV29-1 and TRBJ2-1; 7 nucleotides line up with TRBD1. Germline loops: CDR1 SQVTM, CDR2 ANQGSEA. This CDR3 is 12 amino acids long. The junction had 5 bases not matched to a gene; V was cut back by 6 bases and J by 6 bases. The CDR3 is CSVEPGGNEQFF. The CDR3 DNA reads as TGCAGCGTGGAACCAGGGGGCAATGAGCAGTTCTTC.

The genes are TRBV5-1 and TRBJ1-2; 8 bases map to TRBD1. From germline, CDR1 is SGHRS and CDR2 YFSETQ. The CDR3 length is 14 residues. V trimming: 4 bases; J trimming: 4 bases; junction bases outside the gene matches: 6. CDR3 coding DNA: TGCGCCAGCAGCCTGACAGGGGAGGCCTATGGCTACACCTTC. It translates to CASSLTGEAYGYTF.